One TCR beta chain is described in this entry. This sample is part of a study of Ad26.COV2.S vaccination and SARS-CoV-2 variants. Study summary: Trial arm assignment for the donor was COV1001 Ad26.COV2.S. Ad26.COV2.S, an intramuscular injection, was given once or twice 56 days apart.

Sequencing used immunoSEQ multiplex PCR; TCRdb keeps in-frame clones, though not all of them. Of approximately 360,000 clones in the sample, about 83% are singletons; the top ten hold around 7.4%. Germline values: CDR1 SGHTA, CDR2 FQGNSA. This CDR3 contains 13 residues. V lost 1 base and J lost 10; bases outside the gene matches: 3. Stated treatment: roughly 20 received Ad26.COV2.S at low or high dose, single or two shots; about 5 received placebo; per-sample allocation not given. At day 63 after the first vaccine or placebo injection, samples were drawn. The sequence derives from a person aged 18-65 years who received the Ad26.COV2.S COVID-19 vaccine or a placebo. J is TRBJ2-1 and V is TRBV7-2, with 8 nucleotides matching TRBD2. Sequences were derived from peripheral blood, sampled in a trial of Ad26.COV2.S vaccine versus placebo. CDR3 sequence reads: CASSLGLAYEQFF. The CDR3 bases are TGTGCCAGCAGCTTAGGACTAGCGTACGAGCAGTTCTTC.